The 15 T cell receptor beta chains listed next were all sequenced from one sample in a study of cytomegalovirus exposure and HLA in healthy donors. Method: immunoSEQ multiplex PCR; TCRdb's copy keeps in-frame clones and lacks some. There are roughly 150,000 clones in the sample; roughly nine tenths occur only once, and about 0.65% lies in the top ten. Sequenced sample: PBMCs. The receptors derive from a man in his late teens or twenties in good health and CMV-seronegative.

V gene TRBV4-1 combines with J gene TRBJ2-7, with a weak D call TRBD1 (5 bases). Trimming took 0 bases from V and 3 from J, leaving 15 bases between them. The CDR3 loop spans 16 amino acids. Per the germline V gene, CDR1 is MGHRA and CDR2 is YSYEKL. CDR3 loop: CASSQDFREPGYEQYF. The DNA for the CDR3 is TGCGCCAGCAGCCAAGATTTCAGGGAACCAGGCTACGAGCAGTACTTC.

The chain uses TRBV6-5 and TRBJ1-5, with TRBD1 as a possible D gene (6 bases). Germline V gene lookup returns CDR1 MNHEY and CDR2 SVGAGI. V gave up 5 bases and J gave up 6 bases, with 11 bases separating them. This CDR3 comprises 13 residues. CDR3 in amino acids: CASSGTTGQPQHF. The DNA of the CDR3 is TGTGCCAGCAGTGGGACGACAGGTCAGCCCCAGCATTTT.

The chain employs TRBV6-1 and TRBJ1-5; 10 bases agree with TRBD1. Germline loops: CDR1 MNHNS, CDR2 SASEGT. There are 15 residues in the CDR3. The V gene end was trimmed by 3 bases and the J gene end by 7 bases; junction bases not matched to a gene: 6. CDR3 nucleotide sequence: TGTGCCAGCAGTGAGGGGACAGGGGCAAGGCAGCCCCAGCATTTT. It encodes CASSEGTGARQPQHF.

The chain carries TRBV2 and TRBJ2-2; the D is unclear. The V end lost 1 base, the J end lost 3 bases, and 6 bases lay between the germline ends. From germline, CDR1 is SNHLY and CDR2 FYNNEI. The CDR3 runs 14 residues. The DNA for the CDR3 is TGTGCCAGCAGTGAAGGCCTACACACCGGGGAGCTGTTTTTT. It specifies CASSEGLHTGELFF.

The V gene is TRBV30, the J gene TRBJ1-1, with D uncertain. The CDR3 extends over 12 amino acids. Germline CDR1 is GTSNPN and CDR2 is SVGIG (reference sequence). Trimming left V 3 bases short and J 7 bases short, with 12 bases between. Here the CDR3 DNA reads TGTGCCTGGAGCACCGGGTCGGGTGAAGCTTTCTTT. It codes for CAWSTGSGEAFF.

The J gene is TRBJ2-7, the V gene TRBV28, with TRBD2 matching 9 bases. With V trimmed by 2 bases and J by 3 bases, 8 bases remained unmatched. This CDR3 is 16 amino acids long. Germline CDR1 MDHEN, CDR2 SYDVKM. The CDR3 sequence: CASSLKTSGRFYEQYV. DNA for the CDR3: TGTGCCAGCAGTTTAAAGACTAGCGGAAGATTCTACGAGCAGTACGTC.

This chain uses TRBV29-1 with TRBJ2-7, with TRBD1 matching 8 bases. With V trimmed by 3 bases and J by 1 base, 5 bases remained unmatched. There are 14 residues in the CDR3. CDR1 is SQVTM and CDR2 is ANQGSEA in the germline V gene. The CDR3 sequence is CSVDLGQGSYEQYF. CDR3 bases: TGCAGCGTTGACTTAGGACAGGGTTCCTACGAGCAGTACTTC.

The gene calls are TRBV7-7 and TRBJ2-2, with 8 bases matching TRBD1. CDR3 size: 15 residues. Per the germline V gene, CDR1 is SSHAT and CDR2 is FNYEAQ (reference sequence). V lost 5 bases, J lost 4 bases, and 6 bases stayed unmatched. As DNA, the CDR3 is TGTGCCAGCAGCCTTCGGACAGGGACCACCGGGGAGCTGTTTTTT. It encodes CASSLRTGTTGELFF.

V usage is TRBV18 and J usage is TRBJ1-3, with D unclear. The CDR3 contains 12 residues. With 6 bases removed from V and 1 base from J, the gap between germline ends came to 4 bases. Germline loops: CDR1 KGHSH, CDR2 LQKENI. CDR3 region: CASSLSGNTIYF. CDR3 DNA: TGTGCCAGCTCGCTATCTGGAAACACCATATATTTT.

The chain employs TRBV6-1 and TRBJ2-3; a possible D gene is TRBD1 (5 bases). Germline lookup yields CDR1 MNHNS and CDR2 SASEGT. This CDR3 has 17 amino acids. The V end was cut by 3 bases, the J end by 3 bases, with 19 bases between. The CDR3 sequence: CASSEGRLGRRTDTQYF. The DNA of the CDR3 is TGTGCCAGCAGTGAGGGGCGCCTCGGTAGGCGTACAGATACGCAGTATTTT.

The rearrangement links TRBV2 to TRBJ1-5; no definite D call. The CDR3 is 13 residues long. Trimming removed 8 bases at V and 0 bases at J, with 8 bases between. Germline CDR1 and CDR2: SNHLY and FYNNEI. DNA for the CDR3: TGTGCCAGCGACCGGGGTAGCAATCAGCCCCAGCATTTT. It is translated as CASDRGSNQPQHF.

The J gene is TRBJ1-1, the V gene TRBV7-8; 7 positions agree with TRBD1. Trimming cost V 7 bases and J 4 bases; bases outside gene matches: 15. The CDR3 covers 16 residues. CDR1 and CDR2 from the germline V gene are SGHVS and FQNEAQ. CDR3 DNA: TGTGCCAGCATCAACGACAGGGTGTGGTCGTCCACTGAAGCTTTCTTT. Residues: CASINDRVWSSTEAFF. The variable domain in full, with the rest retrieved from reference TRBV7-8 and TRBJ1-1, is GAGVSQSPRYKVAKRGQDVALRCDPISGHVSLFWYQQALGQGPEFLTYFQNEAQLDKSGLPSDRFFAERPEGSVSTLKIQRTQQEDSAVYLCASINDRVWSSTEAFFGQGTRLTVV.

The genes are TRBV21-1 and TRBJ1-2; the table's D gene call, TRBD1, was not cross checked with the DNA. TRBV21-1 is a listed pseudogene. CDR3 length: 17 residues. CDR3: CASSKEKVLGGVGGYTF. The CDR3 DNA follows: TGTGCCAGCAGCAAAGAAAAGGTGTTAGGGGGAGTAGGTGGCTACACCTTC.

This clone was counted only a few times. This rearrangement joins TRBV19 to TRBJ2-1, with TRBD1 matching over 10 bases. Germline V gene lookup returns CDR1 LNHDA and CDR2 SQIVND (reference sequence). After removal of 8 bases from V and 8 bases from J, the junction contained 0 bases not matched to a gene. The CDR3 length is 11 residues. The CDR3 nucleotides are TGTGCCAGTGGACAGGGGGATGAGCAGTTCTTC. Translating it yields CASGQGDEQFF. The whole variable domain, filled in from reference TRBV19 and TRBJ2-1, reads DGGITQSPKYLFRKEGQNVTLSCEQNLNHDAMYWYRQDPGQGLRLIYYSQIVNDFQKGDIAEGYSVSREKKESFPLTVTSAQKNPTAFYLCASGQGDEQFFGPGTRLTVL.

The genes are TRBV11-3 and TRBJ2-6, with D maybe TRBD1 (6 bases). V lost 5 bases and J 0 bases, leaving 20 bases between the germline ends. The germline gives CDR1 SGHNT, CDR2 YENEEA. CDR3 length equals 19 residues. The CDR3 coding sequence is TGTGCCAGCAGCCGCTCGACAGGAGGCCGGCGCTCTGGGGCCAACGTCCTGACTTTC. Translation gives CASSRSTGGRRSGANVLTF.